Below, 20 T cell receptor beta chains from the same sample are listed, as sequenced in a study of shared clonotypes between healthy human individuals. Naive CD8 cells lacked CD45RO and underwent positive selection for CCR7, leaving out terminally differentiated effector memory CD45RA+ cells. TCRdb's table, derived via immunoSEQ multiplex PCR, lists solely in-frame clones and lacks some. The sample records around 2,000,000 clones, less than 95% being singletons. The specimen sequenced was naive CD8+ T cells sorted from blood. The receptor set was obtained from a man younger than 30 in good health.

This chain joins TRBV19 and TRBJ1-4; 7 nucleotides match TRBD1. The CDR3 has 16 residues. In germline, CDR1 is LNHDA, CDR2 SQIVND (reference sequence). V trimming: 4 bases; J trimming: 3 bases; junction bases outside the gene matches: 8. In DNA form, the CDR3 reads TGTGCCAGTAGTAGAGACAGGGAATCGGCTAATGAAAAACTGTTTTTT. This gives the protein CASSRDRESANEKLFF.

Of note for this clone: One end of the junction does not line up with germline, which may come from a read error. The chain has TRBV7-6 and TRBJ2-7, with D possibly TRBD1 on 5 matching bases. Per the germline V gene, CDR1 is SGHVS and CDR2 is FNYEAQ. This CDR3 spans 16 amino acids. The CDR3 DNA reads as TGTGCCAGCAGCTTAGCGCTGGGGCTGGGAATCTACGGGCAGTACTTC. It yields the protein CASSLALGLGIYGQYF.

The J gene is TRBJ2-7, the V gene TRBV4-3; 9 positions match TRBD2. The CDR3 sequence is 16 residues long. Germline V lookup: CDR1 LGHNA, CDR2 YSLEER. The V segment lost 1 base and the J segment 3 bases; nucleotides outside the gene matches: 7. CDR3 amino acids: CASSQVLAGEHYEQYF. CDR3 coding DNA: TGCGCCAGCAGCCAAGTTTTAGCGGGGGAGCACTACGAGCAGTACTTC.

Comments on this clone: Other DNA sequences within the sample encode an identical CDR3. V is TRBV4-1 and J is TRBJ2-7, with a tentative D call TRBD1 (5 bases). CDR1 is MGHRA and CDR2 is YSYEKL in the germline V gene. Trimming shortened V by 4 bases and J by 3 bases, and 13 bases separated the two germline ends. This CDR3 comprises 14 residues. This CDR3 is CASSPRGGGYEQYF. The CDR3 nucleotides read TGCGCCAGCAGCCCAAGGGGCGGTGGCTACGAGCAGTACTTC.

In this sample, this clone turned up once. This chain's CDR3 is CASSKRQGTNTEAFF. The CDR3, as DNA: TGCGCCAGCAGCAAACGACAGGGTACGAACACTGAAGCTTTCTTT. V usage is TRBV4-1 and J usage is TRBJ1-1; 7 bases are a match to TRBD1. The V and J ends lost 5 bases and 1 base, in that order; junction bases with no gene match: 7. The CDR3 runs 15 residues. Germline V lookup: CDR1 MGHRA, CDR2 YSYEKL.

V usage is TRBV2 and J usage is TRBJ1-1, with a possible D match to TRBD1 (6 bases). The CDR3 sequence is 13 residues long. CDR1 is SNHLY, CDR2 FYNNEI, per germline. V was clipped by 3 bases and J by 4 bases, with 9 bases between them. The chain's CDR3 is CASSDRGSTEAFF. CDR3 DNA sequence: TGTGCCAGCAGTGACAGGGGATCCACTGAAGCTTTCTTT. Together with reference TRBV2 and TRBJ1-1, the CDR3 gives the full variable domain: EPEVTQTPSHQVTQMGQEVILRCVPISNHLYFYWYRQILGQKVEFLVSFYNNEISEKSEIFDDQFSVERPDGSNFTLKIRSTKLEDSAMYFCASSDRGSTEAFFGQGTRLTVV.

This clone appeared a single time. The rearrangement uses TRBV4-3 and TRBJ2-2; the match to TRBD1 covers 10 bases. From germline, CDR1 is LGHNA and CDR2 YSLEER. This CDR3 is built from 15 residues. The ends lost 3 bases at V and 4 bases at J; junction bases unmatched: 2. The chain's CDR3 is CASSQGTGVTGELFF. The CDR3 region has the DNA TGCGCCAGCAGCCAGGGGACAGGGGTCACCGGGGAGCTGTTTTTT.

The V call is TRBV5-6, the J call TRBJ1-6, with 7 positions matching TRBD1. The CDR3 extends over 18 amino acids. V lost 4 bases to trimming and J lost 4 bases; unmatched junction nucleotides: 14. CDR1 SGHDT and CDR2 YYEEEE come from the germline V gene. CDR3 region: CASSLEGGTALYNSPLHF. The CDR3 nucleotides are TGTGCCAGCAGCCTCGAGGGGGGGACAGCCTTGTATAATTCACCCCTCCACTTT.

As for this clone: The sample holds other DNA sequences that translate to the same CDR3. J is TRBJ2-7 and V is TRBV27; D call uncertain. Trimming cost V 4 bases and J 2 bases, with 3 bases left between them. Germline V CDR1 and CDR2: MNHEY, SMNVEV (reference sequence). This CDR3 comprises 11 residues. The CDR3 sequence is CASSSAYEQYF. In DNA form, the CDR3 reads TGTGCCAGCAGTTCCGCCTACGAGCAGTACTTC.

The rearrangement links TRBV7-8 to TRBJ2-3; 11 nucleotides line up with TRBD2. Germline V gene lookup returns CDR1 SGHVS and CDR2 FQNEAQ. This CDR3 is 15 amino acids long. The V segment lost 2 bases and the J segment 6 bases; nucleotides outside the gene matches: 4. This chain's CDR3 is CASSLLAGGSDTQYF. CDR3 DNA: TGTGCCAGCAGCTTACTAGCGGGAGGTTCCGATACGCAGTATTTT.

The chain joins TRBV14 to TRBJ1-1; 9 nucleotides match TRBD1. CDR1 is SGHDN, CDR2 FVKESK, per germline. The CDR3 covers 18 residues. After removal of 1 base from V and 4 bases from J, the junction contained 13 bases not matched to a gene. CDR3 residues: CASSQGTGVLPGVTEAFF. CDR3 sequence (DNA): TGTGCCAGCAGCCAAGGGACAGGGGTCCTACCTGGGGTCACTGAAGCTTTCTTT.

The rearrangement joins TRBV2 to TRBJ2-1; a weak D match, TRBD2 (5 bases). The V gene's germline CDR1 is SNHLY and CDR2 FYNNEI. V lost 1 base and J 6 bases, leaving 10 bases between the germline ends. The CDR3 extends over 14 amino acids. The CDR3, as DNA: TGTGCCAGCAGTGAAGGCCCAGCGGTCAATGAGCAGTTCTTC. Translation: CASSEGPAVNEQFF.

This chain links TRBV4-3 with TRBJ2-3; D is ambiguous. In germline, CDR1 is LGHNA, CDR2 YSLEER. V lost 1 base to trimming and J lost 4 bases, with 9 bases between them. The CDR3 runs to 14 residues. CDR3 DNA: TGCGCCAGCAGCCAAGGGGTAGTGGCAGATACGCAGTATTTT. This codes for CASSQGVVADTQYF.

The J gene is TRBJ2-7, the V gene TRBV7-9, with 8 nucleotides matching TRBD2. The CDR3 totals 14 residues. Trimming removed 3 bases from V and 7 bases from J; junction bases left unmatched: 8. The germline V gene encodes CDR1 SEHNR and CDR2 FQNEAQ (reference sequence). In DNA, the CDR3 is TGTGCCAGCAGCTTGGAAGCGGGGGCGTGGGAGCAGTACTTC. Translated, it gives CASSLEAGAWEQYF.

The chain recombines TRBV10-2 with TRBJ2-7, with 7 bases fitting TRBD2. This CDR3 contains 13 residues. The germline V gene has CDR1 WSHSY and CDR2 SAAADI. V lost 2 bases, J lost 7 bases, and 5 bases stayed unmatched. The CDR3 DNA follows: TGCGCCAGCAGTGAGGGAGTGGGGGGGGAGCAGTACTTC. This translates into CASSEGVGGEQYF.

The chain employs TRBV11-1 and TRBJ2-7, with D unresolved. Per germline, CDR1 SGHAT and CDR2 FQDESV (reference sequence). Trimming shortened V by 11 bases and J by 0 bases, and 11 bases separated the two germline ends. The CDR3 totals 12 residues. CDR3 coding DNA: TGTGCCTTATGGGGTTTCTCCTACGAGCAGTACTTC. It is translated as CALWGFSYEQYF.

As to this clone: Other DNA sequences in this sample translate to the same CDR3. The V call is TRBV7-9, the J call TRBJ2-7; TRBD1 agrees at 7 bases. The germline CDR1 and CDR2 sequences are SEHNR and FQNEAQ (reference sequence). J was trimmed by 0 bases and V by 8 bases; bases with no gene match: 1. This CDR3 has 12 amino acids. The CDR3 nucleotides read TGTGCCAGCCGGGACAGCTCCTACGAGCAGTACTTC. This translates into CASRDSSYEQYF.

The V and J genes are TRBV7-9 and TRBJ2-7; D may match TRBD1 or TRBD2 (6 bases each). Trimming left V 5 bases short and J 2 bases short, with 10 bases between. Germline-derived CDR1 and CDR2 are SEHNR and FQNEAQ (reference sequence). The CDR3 is made up of 13 amino acids. CDR3 in amino acids: CASSEGEAYEQYF. The CDR3 nucleotides are TGTGCCAGCAGCGAGGGGGAGGCCTACGAGCAGTACTTC.

The rearrangement uses TRBV4-1 and TRBJ2-7, with a weak D call TRBD1 (5 bases). This CDR3 contains 13 residues. Germline values: CDR1 MGHRA, CDR2 YSYEKL. The V and J ends lost 5 bases and 3 bases respectively, with 11 bases between them. The CDR3 sequence is CASSYDSNYEQYF. The CDR3 DNA sequence: TGCGCCAGCAGCTATGACAGTAACTACGAGCAGTACTTC.

The genes are TRBV7-9 and TRBJ2-1, with D unresolved. The CDR3 covers 15 residues. Per germline, CDR1 SEHNR and CDR2 FQNEAQ (reference sequence). V was cut by 2 bases and J by 4 bases, with 12 bases left in between. The CDR3 sequence is CASSLIDFSYNEQFF. The DNA for the CDR3 is TGTGCCAGCAGCTTAATAGACTTCTCGTACAATGAGCAGTTCTTC.